This T cell receptor beta chain was recorded in a study of immune cell composition in non-small cell lung cancer. Study observations and caveats: Squamous carcinomas (roughly 80%) more often had tumour-associated clones >0.5% than adenocarcinomas (around 33%). Tumour TCR-beta clonality was not significantly tied to smoking pack-years. Adenocarcinomas with higher top tumour-associated clone frequency had more reactive TILs. Dominant in vivo tumour-associated clones were not shown to share tumour-reactive sequences.

This clone was counted only a few times. Its specificity is unknown. CDR1 and CDR2 (germline): MNHNS, SASEGT. CDR3 length equals 14 residues. Trimming cost V 0 bases and J 4 bases, with 10 bases left between them. This table comes from immunoSEQ multiplex PCR, and its TCRdb copy is limited to in-frame clones, with some not included. The table has roughly 4,600 clones, less than 75% seen once. Normal lung was taken at the farthest possible site, at least 3 cm from tumour. V and J are TRBV6-1 and TRBJ2-7; D is possibly TRBD1 (6 bases). The origin of this receptor is a human donor with non-small cell lung cancer. The sample taken for sequencing was non-adjacent lung tissue. The CDR3 is CASSEARDKYEQYF. The CDR3 DNA is TGTGCCAGCAGTGAAGCGAGGGACAAATACGAGCAGTACTTC.